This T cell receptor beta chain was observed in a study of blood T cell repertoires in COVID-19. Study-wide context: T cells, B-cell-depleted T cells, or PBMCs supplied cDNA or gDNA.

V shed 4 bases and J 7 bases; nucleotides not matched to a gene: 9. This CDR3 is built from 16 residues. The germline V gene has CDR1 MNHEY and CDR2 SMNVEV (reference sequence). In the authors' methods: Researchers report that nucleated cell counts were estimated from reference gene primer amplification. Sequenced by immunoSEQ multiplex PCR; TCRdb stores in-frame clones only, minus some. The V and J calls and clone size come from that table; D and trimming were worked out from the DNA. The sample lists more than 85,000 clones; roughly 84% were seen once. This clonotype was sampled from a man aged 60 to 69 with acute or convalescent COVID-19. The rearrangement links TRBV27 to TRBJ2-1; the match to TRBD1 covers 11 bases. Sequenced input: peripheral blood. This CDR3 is CASSYPGTGGSNEQFF. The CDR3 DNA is TGTGCCAGCAGTTACCCCGGGACAGGGGGAAGTAATGAGCAGTTCTTC.